What follows is one T cell receptor (beta chain) and its context. The antigen is not known. 13 Jbeta primers and 60 Vbeta primers were used for the PCR. The repertoire was sequenced with immunoSEQ multiplex PCR; TCRdb's copy has only in-frame clones and lacks some. The table shows some 98,000 clones, with under 80% occurring only once. The data are from a study of cytomegalovirus exposure and HLA in healthy donors. Trimming cost V 2 bases and J 2 bases, with 14 bases left between them. The germline gives CDR1 SGDLS, CDR2 YYNGEE. The CDR3 extends over 16 amino acids. Whole-study findings and limits: The authors judged a highly shared variant cluster likely a sequencing artifact. Rare TCR sequences dominated, though some public TCRs recurred in many donors. V- and J-gene trimming of TCR beta was linked (in a later analysis) to a missense DCLRE1C variant. Reported performance of the classifier showed diagnosis of cytomegalovirus status with high specificity and sensitivity.

Sequencing was performed on PBMCs. The V and J genes are TRBV9 and TRBJ1-3; D is uncertain. This TCR derives from a human donor in good health. The CDR3, as DNA: TGTGCCAGCAGCGTCTCTGGGAGCATGACTGGAAACACCATATATTTT. Translating it yields CASSVSGSMTGNTIYF.